The 28 T cell receptor beta chains listed next were all sequenced from one sample in a study of blood T cell repertoires in COVID-19. Only in-frame clones appear in the TCRdb table, and some are missing; sequencing was by immunoSEQ multiplex PCR. The sample lists about 62,000 clones, 79% occurring once. The sample taken for sequencing was peripheral blood. The receptor source for this set is a woman of 80 years or more with active or convalescent COVID-19.

V usage is TRBV3-1 (or the pseudogene TRBV3-2) and J usage is TRBJ1-4; 11 bases line up with TRBD1. The CDR3 consists of 16 residues. The V gene end was trimmed by 2 bases and the J gene end by 8 bases; junction bases not matched to a gene: 7. In germline, CDR1 is LGHDT, CDR2 YNNKEL (reference sequence). The DNA of the CDR3 is TGTGCCAGCAGCCAAAATGGACAGGGGGCTCGGGAAAAACTGTTTTTT. Translation: CASSQNGQGAREKLFF.

V is TRBV6-5 and J is TRBJ1-1; perhaps TRBD1 as D (5 bases). The CDR3 runs 14 residues. Germline V gives CDR1 MNHEY, CDR2 SVGAGI. The V gene lost 4 bases and the J gene lost 0 bases, with 9 bases spanning the gap. Here the CDR3 reads CASSLQAMNTEAFF. In nucleotides, the CDR3 is TGTGCCAGCAGTTTACAGGCCATGAACACTGAAGCTTTCTTT.

The V and J genes are TRBV14 and TRBJ2-2, with D perhaps TRBD2 (7 bases). CDR3 length: 17 residues. Germline-derived CDR1 and CDR2 are SGHDN and FVKESK. V was cut by 4 bases and J by 4 bases, with 19 bases left in between. This chain's CDR3 is CASSPPRWGGSTGELFF. The DNA of the CDR3 is TGTGCCAGCAGCCCACCCCGGTGGGGGGGCTCCACCGGGGAGCTGTTTTTT.

The chain carries TRBV7-2 and TRBJ1-4; tentatively, D is TRBD1 (5 bases). The CDR3 is 15 residues long. Germline CDR1 and CDR2: SGHTA and FQGNSA. The V gene lost 2 bases and the J gene lost 5 bases, with 12 bases spanning the gap. DNA of the CDR3: TGTGCCAGCAGCTTAAGTCAGGGAGGAAATGAAAAACTGTTTTTT. It encodes CASSLSQGGNEKLFF.

This sequence joins TRBV7-9 and TRBJ2-3; possibly TRBD2 for D (6 bases). V gave up 3 bases and J gave up 2 bases, with 12 bases separating them. This CDR3 spans 15 amino acids. CDR1 and CDR2 (germline): SEHNR, FQNEAQ (reference sequence). The CDR3 is CASSFIAGNTDTQYF. CDR3 sequence (DNA): TGTGCCAGCAGCTTTATCGCGGGGAACACAGATACGCAGTATTTT.

On this clone itself: This sample also contains other DNA sequences that code for the same CDR3. The V call is TRBV7-6, the J call TRBJ2-1; possible D gene TRBD1, 6 bases. Per germline, CDR1 SGHVS and CDR2 FNYEAQ. The V end lost 1 base, the J end lost 4 bases, and 8 bases lay between the germline ends. This CDR3 comprises 14 residues. As DNA, the CDR3 is TGTGCCAGCAGCTTAGGTACAGGGTACAATGAGCAGTTCTTC. It translates to CASSLGTGYNEQFF.

V usage is TRBV6-6 and J usage is TRBJ1-6; 7 bases align to TRBD1. J was trimmed by 7 bases and V by 6 bases; bases with no gene match: 9. This CDR3 has 15 residues. Germline values: CDR1 MNHNY, CDR2 SVGAGI (reference sequence). The CDR3 DNA reads as TGTGCCAGCAGCTACGCCGGGACAGAGAATTCACCCCTCCACTTT. It encodes CASSYAGTENSPLHF.

A few counts support this clone. The sample holds other DNA sequences that translate to the same CDR3. The CDR3 is CASSGGSGNTIYF. The DNA of the CDR3 is TGCGCCAGCTCGGGGGGCTCTGGAAACACCATATATTTT. The rearrangement joins TRBV10-1 to TRBJ1-3, with TRBD1 as a possible D gene (5 bases). The germline V and J ends were trimmed by 8 bases and 0 bases, with 8 bases remaining between them. The CDR3 totals 13 residues. The germline V gene encodes CDR1 WNHNN and CDR2 SYGVQD (reference sequence).

This clone was detected only once. The CDR3, as DNA: TGTGCCAGCAGCTTTGGGGGGGCCCTTACTGGGGCCAACGTCCTGACTTTC. Its protein is CASSFGGALTGANVLTF. The chain links TRBV7-9 to TRBJ2-6, with TRBD2 as a possible D gene (7 bases). Germline loops: CDR1 SEHNR, CDR2 FQNEAQ (reference sequence). This CDR3 contains 17 residues. The V and J ends lost 3 bases and 2 bases respectively, with 14 bases between them.

This clone is classed as large. CDR3 in amino acids: CASSQQGARGTEAFF. The CDR3 nucleotides are TGTGCCAGCAGCCAGCAGGGGGCGAGGGGCACTGAAGCTTTCTTT. The rearrangement uses TRBV2 and TRBJ1-1; 8 bases line up with TRBD1. Trimming cost V 6 bases and J 4 bases; bases outside gene matches: 10. Germline V gene lookup returns CDR1 SNHLY and CDR2 FYNNEI. This CDR3 has 15 amino acids.

This clone was counted a single time. The gene calls are TRBV7-2 and TRBJ2-1; 7 bases agree with TRBD1. V lost 5 bases and J lost 5; bases outside the gene matches: 3. The CDR3 totals 13 residues. Germline loops: CDR1 SGHTA, CDR2 FQGNSA. CDR3 protein: CASSLGQNNEQFF. The CDR3 DNA reads TGTGCCAGCAGCCTGGGACAGAACAATGAGCAGTTCTTC.

This clone occurred a few times. As DNA, the CDR3 is TGTGCCAGCAGCTTAGATCGGGTACAGGGCGGGAATGAGCAGTTCTTC. This translates into CASSLDRVQGGNEQFF. The chain recombines TRBV11-2 with TRBJ2-1; maybe TRBD1 (6 bases). This CDR3 region has 16 residues. The germline V gene has CDR1 SGHAT and CDR2 FQNNGV. V was trimmed by 0 bases and J by 7 bases, leaving 16 bases between them.

The rearrangement links TRBV29-1 to TRBJ2-3; 8 bases are a match to TRBD2. This CDR3 has 13 residues. CDR1 and CDR2 from the germline V gene are SQVTM and ANQGSEA. After removal of 1 base from V and 6 bases from J, the junction contained 3 bases not matched to a gene. The chain's CDR3 is CSVEARGDDTQYF. The CDR3 DNA sequence: TGCAGCGTTGAAGCGCGGGGGGACGATACGCAGTATTTT.

The rearrangement joins TRBV27 to TRBJ1-6; D unclear. The germline V gene has CDR1 MNHEY and CDR2 SMNVEV (reference sequence). The CDR3 covers 14 residues. With 3 bases removed from V and 7 bases from J, the gap between germline ends came to 10 bases. The CDR3 region is CASSLVRRNSPLHF. The CDR3, as DNA: TGTGCCAGCAGTTTGGTTCGGAGGAATTCACCCCTCCACTTT.

In this sample, this clone turned up a few times. The rearrangement uses TRBV11-2 and TRBJ2-5; no clear D gene. CDR1 is SGHAT, CDR2 FQNNGV, per germline. V lost 3 bases and J 2 bases, leaving 7 bases between the germline ends. The CDR3 runs 13 residues. The CDR3 region is CASSFSAQETQYF. CDR3 DNA: TGTGCCAGCAGCTTTTCCGCGCAAGAGACCCAGTACTTC. Combining the CDR3 with reference TRBV11-2 and TRBJ2-5 gives the whole variable domain EAGVAQSPRYKIIEKRQSVAFWCNPISGHATLYWYQQILGQGPKLLIQFQNNGVVDDSQLPKDRFSAERLKGVDSTLKIQPAKLEDSAVYLCASSFSAQETQYFGPGTRLLVL.

V is TRBV3-1 (or the pseudogene TRBV3-2) and J is TRBJ1-1; D uncertain. The ends were cut back, 2 bases at V and 3 bases at J, with 13 bases in the middle. Germline CDR1 reads LGHDT; CDR2 reads YNNKEL (reference sequence). The CDR3 consists of 15 residues. The CDR3 here is CASSQSYGVDTEAFF. The CDR3 nucleotides are TGTGCCAGCAGCCAATCCTACGGGGTCGACACTGAAGCTTTCTTT.

This chain connects TRBV5-1 to TRBJ2-1, with 8 bases aligning to TRBD2. Trimming cost V 1 base and J 11 bases; bases outside gene matches: 8. This CDR3 spans 14 amino acids. Per germline, CDR1 SGHRS and CDR2 YFSETQ. CDR3 DNA: TGCGCCAGCAGCTTGTTTGGTAGCGGGGACCAGCAGTTCTTC. It specifies CASSLFGSGDQQFF.

The rearrangement links TRBV6-5 to TRBJ2-7, with a possible D match to TRBD2 (5 bases). The V end lost 7 bases, the J end lost 3 bases, and 13 bases lay between the germline ends. Germline V CDR1 and CDR2: MNHEY, SVGAGI. The CDR3 runs 13 residues. CDR3 coding DNA: TGTGCCAGCACCCCCCCAAGCGGCTACGAGCAGTACTTC. Encoded protein: CASTPPSGYEQYF.

The chain carries TRBV30 and TRBJ2-5; TRBD1 agrees at 8 bases. V trimming: 3 bases; J trimming: 5 bases; junction bases outside the gene matches: 5. The CDR3 spans 13 residues. Germline V gives CDR1 GTSNPN, CDR2 SVGIG (reference sequence). The CDR3 coding sequence is TGTGCCTGGAGCTCAGGGGGCCGGGAGACCCAGTACTTC. Translation gives CAWSSGGRETQYF.

This clone was counted a single time. The CDR3 spells CASSPPRENYGYTF. The CDR3 DNA follows: TGCGCCAGCAGCCCCCCTCGGGAAAACTATGGCTACACCTTC. The J gene is TRBJ1-2, the V gene TRBV5-1, with D unclear. This CDR3 spans 14 amino acids. The V gene's germline CDR1 is SGHRS and CDR2 YFSETQ. Trimming removed 4 bases from V and 2 bases from J, with 12 bases in between.

This chain joins TRBV5-4 and TRBJ1-1, with D perhaps TRBD1 (6 bases). CDR1 is SGHNT, CDR2 YYREEE, per germline (reference sequence). V was cut by 1 base and J by 2 bases, with 12 bases left in between. The CDR3 contains 15 residues. The CDR3 is CASSLLGRGNTEAFF. The CDR3, as DNA: TGTGCCAGCAGCTTGTTAGGCAGGGGCAACACTGAAGCTTTCTTT.

The chain recombines TRBV11-2 with TRBJ1-4, with D perhaps TRBD1 (5 bases). This CDR3 region has 16 residues. The germline V gene has CDR1 SGHAT and CDR2 FQNNGV. The V gene lost 2 bases and the J gene lost 1 base, with 11 bases spanning the gap. DNA of the CDR3: TGTGCCAGCAGCTTAAGGGGAACCCAAACTAATGAAAAACTGTTTTTT. This codes for CASSLRGTQTNEKLFF.

The chain carries TRBV3-1 (or the pseudogene TRBV3-2) and TRBJ2-1, with TRBD2 as a possible D gene (5 bases). This CDR3 has 16 amino acids. V gave up 4 bases and J gave up 0 bases, with 13 bases separating them. Germline V lookup: CDR1 LGHDT, CDR2 YNNKEL (reference sequence). The CDR3 DNA is TGTGCCAGCAGCCGCAGCGGCAGCTTCTCCTACAATGAGCAGTTCTTC. Amino acid sequence: CASSRSGSFSYNEQFF.

The chain recombines TRBV3-1 (or the pseudogene TRBV3-2) with TRBJ1-2, with no clear D. V was pared by 3 bases and J by 3 bases, with 11 bases between. The V gene's germline CDR1 is LGHDT and CDR2 YNNKEL (reference sequence). CDR3 size: 14 residues. In DNA, the CDR3 is TGTGCCAGCAGCCACGGGAAGTCTGACTATGGCTACACCTTC. As protein: CASSHGKSDYGYTF.

This clone was seen a single time. The same CDR3 can be traced to other DNA sequences in this sample. CDR3 in amino acids: CASSLDRLNGYTF. CDR3 nucleotide sequence: TGTGCCAGCAGCTTAGACAGGCTCAATGGCTACACCTTC. The chain uses TRBV7-2 and TRBJ1-2, with D perhaps TRBD1 (5 bases). V shed 1 base and J shed 6 bases, with 9 bases lying between them. The germline V gene encodes CDR1 SGHTA and CDR2 FQGNSA. The CDR3 is made up of 13 amino acids. Full variable domain (outside the CDR3, taken from reference TRBV7-2 and TRBJ1-2): GAGVSQSPSNKVTEKGKDVELRCDPISGHTALYWYRQSLGQGLEFLIYFQGNSAPDKSGLPSDRFSAERTGGSVSTLTIQRTQQEDSAVYLCASSLDRLNGYTFGSGTRLTVV.

This chain connects TRBV3-1 (or the pseudogene TRBV3-2) to TRBJ1-4, with 8 nucleotides matching TRBD1. The CDR3 sequence is 14 residues long. CDR1 and CDR2 (germline): LGHDT, YNNKEL (reference sequence). V shed 4 bases and J 8 bases; nucleotides not matched to a gene: 6. CDR3 sequence (DNA): TGTGCCAGCAGCCGACCAGGGGGCGAGGAAAAACTGTTTTTT. It yields the protein CASSRPGGEEKLFF.

The chain combines TRBV10-1 with TRBJ1-1, with unresolved D. Trimming left V 2 bases short and J 6 bases short, with 13 bases between. The CDR3 totals 14 residues. CDR1 and CDR2 (germline): WNHNN, SYGVQD (reference sequence). The DNA of the CDR3 is TGCGCCAGCAGTGAGAGTAGAGAGGGAGCTGAAGCTTTCTTT. Amino acids: CASSESREGAEAFF.

Here the CDR3 DNA reads TGCGCCAGCAGTGAGACCTCTAACGACAGGGGTTTAACTGAAGCTTTCTTT. It codes for CASSETSNDRGLTEAFF. This rearrangement joins TRBV10-2 to TRBJ1-1; 8 positions match TRBD1. Trimming cost V 2 bases and J 5 bases; bases outside gene matches: 13. Germline V CDR1 and CDR2: WSHSY, SAAADI. The CDR3 totals 17 residues.